Reported below is one T cell receptor (beta chain). The antigen is unknown. As to time point: 2015-2016 season, pre-vaccination. Cells are cTfh (non-naive CD4+CXCR5+PD-1+), split by ICOS and CD38 into double-positive or double-negative. The CDR3 covers 14 residues. V was cut by 7 bases and J by 4 bases, with 14 bases left in between. CDR1 SGHVS and CDR2 FQNEAQ come from the germline V gene. The table came from immunoSEQ multiplex PCR; TCRdb's copy has only in-frame clones and leaves some out. The data contain around 4,900 clones, over 75% of them singletons. This record belongs to a study of follicular helper T cells after annual influenza vaccination. Study-level information: Across the 2013-2014, 2014-2015 and 2015-2016 vaccination seasons, some subjects were resampled. Study-wide results and caveats: Change in circulating plasmablasts correlated with ICOS+CD38+ cTfh clonality change. Just about 9.5-21% of cells analyzed had recovered productive TCRB sequences.

Sequencing used CXCR5+ CD38- circulating T follicular helper cells from blood, obtained on the day of influenza vaccination. Subset defined: circulating Tfh, non-naive CD4+CXCR5+PD-1+ (ICOS+CD38+ or ICOS-CD38-). The source is an adult who received the influenza vaccine. The V call is TRBV7-8, the J call TRBJ1-5; D is ambiguous. In DNA form, the CDR3 reads TGTGCCAGCAAACCCGTCGACATTAATCAGCCCCAGCATTTT. Protein: CASKPVDINQPQHF.